The rows below give T cell receptor beta chains drawn from one sample of a study of T cells in Graves' hyperthyroidism and ophthalmopathy. Using its own MiXCR run on the multiplex PCR reads, TCRdb lists one record per CDR3 protein. The sample shows under 350,000 distinct CDR3 sequences, roughly 15% of them seen only once. Material for sequencing was blood. Every receptor here comes from a woman in her 30s with Graves' hyperthyroidism that later progressed to Graves' ophthalmopathy. The CDR3 runs from the conserved cysteine through the conserved F or W. D genes are given only for firm matches. A row's size may be missing; if present it is once, few, many or a size class.

TRBJ2-1	TRBD1	TRBV5-8	many	CASSLPGQGSNEQFF	TGTGCCAGCAGCCTACCGGGACAGGGTTCCAATGAGCAGTTCTTC
TRBJ2-2	TRBD2	TRBV7-3	.	CASSPIAGDFTGELFF	TGTGCCAGCAGCCCAATAGCGGGAGACTTTACCGGGGAGCTGTTTTTT
TRBJ2-7	.	TRBV18	many	CASSPDITPPYEQYF	TGTGCCAGCTCACCAGACATCACTCCCCCCTACGAGCAGTACTTC
TRBJ2-6	.	TRBV11-2	.	CASSLGSLSATNVLTF	TGTGCCAGCAGCCTCGGGAGTCTAAGTGCGACCAACGTCCTGACTTTC
TRBJ2-7	.	TRBV6-1	many	CASSYGAGGTEHYEQYF	TGTGCCAGCAGTTACGGAGCAGGGGGGACTGAGCACTACGAGCAGTACTTC
TRBJ2-5	TRBD2	TRBV7-2	.	CASSLVASGTKTQYF	TGTGCCAGCAGCTTAGTAGCTAGCGGGACCAAGACCCAGTACTTC
TRBJ2-5	TRBD2	TRBV11-2	many	CASSLRPAGRETQYF	TGTGCCAGCAGCTTAAGGCCAGCGGGGAGGGAGACCCAGTACTTC
TRBJ2-7	.	TRBV18	.	CASSPTPRRILHEQYF	TGTGCCAGCTCACCTACCCCCCGGCGAATCTTACACGAGCAGTACTTC
TRBJ1-3	.	TRBV11-3	.	CASSFTVVSGNTIYF	TGTGCCAGCAGCTTTACGGTAGTCTCTGGAAACACCATATATTTT
TRBJ2-3	.	TRBV19	.	CASTIRGPGGTDTQYF	TGTGCCAGTACCATCCGGGGCCCAGGGGGCACAGATACGCAGTATTTT
TRBJ2-5	.	TRBV7-2	.	CASSKRGLRETQYF	TGTGCCAGCAGCAAACGGGGGCTTAGGGAGACCCAGTACTTC
TRBJ2-7	TRBD2	TRBV7-2	many	CASSPASGRASEQYF	TGTGCCAGCAGCCCTGCTAGCGGGAGGGCCTCCGAGCAGTACTTC
TRBJ1-2	.	TRBV27	many	CASSPGHPSTYGYTF	TGTGCCAGCAGTCCCGGACACCCCTCTACCTATGGCTACACCTTC
TRBJ2-2	TRBD2	TRBV2	.	CASSSAPERENTGELFF	TGTGCCAGCAGTAGTGCTCCCGAGCGGGAGAACACCGGGGAGCTGTTTTTT
TRBJ1-4	.	TRBV30	many	CASGGRSNEKLFF	TGTGCCTCGGGGGGGAGGAGTAATGAAAAACTGTTTTTT
TRBJ2-5	TRBD2	TRBV4-3	.	CASSHATGLAGAGREETQYF	TGCGCCAGCAGCCACGCTACGGGACTAGCGGGAGCGGGGCGGGAAGAGACCCAGTACTTC
TRBJ1-4	TRBD1	TRBV2	many	CASSERGTGAATNEKLFF	TGTGCCAGCAGTGAAAGAGGGACAGGGGCGGCAACTAATGAAAAACTGTTTTTT
TRBJ1-5	.	TRBV12-3/TRBV12-4	.	CASSFSGSNQPQHF	TGTGCCAGCAGTTTCTCGGGTAGCAATCAGCCCCAGCATTTT